These T cell receptor beta chains were read from a single sample in a study of beta chain features in type 1 diabetes. Assay used: immunoSEQ multiplex PCR; TCRdb lists only in-frame clones, some missing. Here the sample spans about 340,000 clones, about a tenth being singletons. The source material was central memory CD4+ T cells from blood. The receptor source for this set is a man aged 30 to 45 with type 1 diabetes. Both conserved end residues are part of each CDR3. D genes are given only for firm matches. Clone size, where shown, is once, few, many, or a class for clones that have expanded.

j_gene	v_gene	abundance	d_gene	CDR3aa	CDR3nt
TRBJ2-7	TRBV25-1	few	-	CASRGGGEQYF	TGTGCCAGCAGGGGTGGGGGCGAGCAGTACTTC
TRBJ2-2	TRBV6-1	-	-	CASSIEGYTGELFF	TGTGCCAGCAGCATCGAAGGATACACCGGGGAGCTGTTTTTT
TRBJ2-5	TRBV6-1	few	-	CASSDRVSGQETQYF	TGTGCCAGCAGTGACAGGGTTTCAGGCCAAGAGACCCAGTACTTC
TRBJ2-7	TRBV7-7	few	TRBD2	CASSLGTSPNEQYF	TGTGCTAGCAGCTTAGGGACTAGCCCCAACGAGCAGTACTTC
TRBJ2-7	TRBV14	-	-	CASSQDQLLEQYF	TGTGCCAGCAGCCAAGATCAGTTGTTGGAGCAGTACTTC
TRBJ1-1	TRBV7-2	few	-	CASSLVYGGLVNTEAFF	TGTGCCAGCAGCTTAGTATACGGGGGGCTAGTGAACACTGAAGCTTTCTTT
TRBJ1-5	TRBV7-2	many	TRBD1	CASSPGGNQPQHF	TGTGCCAGCAGCCCAGGGGGGAATCAGCCCCAGCATTTT
TRBJ2-7	TRBV2	-	-	CASSGESRHEQYF	TGTGCCAGCAGTGGGGAGTCGCGACACGAGCAGTACTTC
TRBJ2-1	TRBV6-6	-	TRBD2	CASSYTTSGGANEQFF	TGTGCCAGCAGTTATACGACTAGCGGGGGGGCCAATGAGCAGTTCTTC
TRBJ2-7	TRBV6-6	few	TRBD1	CASSDDRGSYEQYF	TGTGCCAGCAGTGACGACAGGGGCTCCTACGAGCAGTACTTC
TRBJ1-6	TRBV19	-	-	CASSIARGGSPLHF	TGTGCCAGTAGTATTGCACGAGGGGGTTCACCCCTCCACTTT
TRBJ2-7	TRBV7-9	-	-	CASSFAGADEQYF	TGTGCCAGCAGCTTCGCAGGGGCGGACGAGCAGTACTTC
TRBJ1-2	TRBV7-6	-	TRBD1	CASSSYRGADGYTF	TGTGCCAGCAGCTCTTACAGGGGCGCGGATGGCTACACCTTC
TRBJ1-1	TRBV5-1	-	-	CASSFNINTEAFF	TGCGCCAGCAGCTTCAACATTAACACTGAAGCTTTCTTT
TRBJ1-5	TRBV7-2	few	-	CASSSDNQPQHF	TGTGCCAGCAGCTCGGACAATCAGCCCCAGCATTTT
TRBJ2-1	TRBV5-6	-	-	CASSLDRINEQFF	TGTGCCAGCAGCTTGGACAGAATCAATGAGCAGTTCTTC
TRBJ1-6	TRBV7-6	-	TRBD1	CASSSGQENSPLHF	TGTGCCAGCAGCAGCGGACAGGAAAATTCACCCCTCCACTTT
TRBJ2-5	TRBV5-1	few	TRBD1	CASRRDTGTGEETQYF	TGCGCCAGCAGACGAGATACCGGGACAGGCGAAGAGACCCAGTACTTC
TRBJ1-1	TRBV6-5	-	-	CASSYFGRHTEAFF	TGTGCCAGCAGTTACTTCGGCCGCCACACTGAAGCTTTCTTT
TRBJ1-1	TRBV7-2	-	-	CASSTRQTTEAFF	TGTGCCAGCAGCACCAGACAGACCACAGAAGCTTTCTTT
TRBJ1-2	TRBV7-2	-	TRBD1	CASSYMTGAGGYTF	TGTGCCAGCAGCTACATGACAGGGGCTGGCGGCTACACCTTC
TRBJ2-5	TRBV2	-	-	CASSDGGSPVLTQYF	TGTGCCAGCAGTGATGGCGGCAGCCCTGTGCTGACCCAGTACTTC
TRBJ1-3	TRBV10-1	-	-	CASSAGSSGNTIYF	TGCGCCAGCAGCGCAGGGAGCTCTGGAAACACCATATATTTT
TRBJ1-1	TRBV19	-	-	CAVKPGTAGYTEAFF	TGTGCCGTCAAACCAGGGACGGCGGGATACACTGAAGCTTTCTTT
TRBJ2-1	TRBV5-4	few	-	CASSLDENNEQFF	TGTGCCAGCAGCCTGGACGAGAACAATGAGCAGTTCTTC
TRBJ2-1	TRBV2	-	TRBD1	CASSTGTDHQRQFF	TGTGCCAGCAGCACCGGGACAGACCATCAACGGCAGTTCTTC
TRBJ1-5	TRBV4-3	few	-	CASSQDRGQPQHF	TGCGCCAGCAGCCAGGACCGAGGGCAGCCCCAGCATTTT
TRBJ1-2	TRBV27	-	TRBD1	CASSPRDRPTEGYTF	TGTGCCAGCAGTCCCCGGGACAGGCCCACCGAAGGCTACACCTTC
TRBJ2-3	TRBV27	few	TRBD2	CASSFIFGSGKSTDTQYF	TGTGCCAGCAGTTTTATATTCGGGAGCGGGAAAAGCACAGATACGCAGTATTTT
TRBJ1-2	TRBV7-2	-	-	CASRTNREGYGYTF	TGTGCCAGCAGAACCAACAGGGAGGGTTATGGCTACACCTTC
TRBJ1-2	TRBV19	many	TRBD1	CASSRQGANYGYTF	TGTGCCAGTAGTAGACAGGGGGCTAACTATGGCTACACCTTC
TRBJ2-5	TRBV6-6	few	TRBD2	CASRPWEGQETQYF	TGTGCCAGCAGGCCTTGGGAGGGACAAGAGACCCAGTACTTC
TRBJ2-7	TRBV7-2	-	TRBD1	CASSLDRTGSGEQYF	TGTGCCAGCAGCTTAGACAGGACAGGGTCAGGGGAGCAGTACTTC
TRBJ2-3	TRBV5-6	few	-	CASSFLRGPDTQYF	TGTGCCAGCAGCTTTTTACGGGGCCCAGATACGCAGTATTTT
TRBJ2-3	TRBV9	many	TRBD2	CASSVAASGGANTQYF	TGTGCCAGCAGCGTAGCTGCGAGCGGGGGGGCCAATACGCAGTATTTT
TRBJ2-3	TRBV7-2	few	-	CASSLGPTDTQYF	TGTGCCAGCAGCTTAGGCCCCACAGATACGCAGTATTTT
TRBJ2-3	TRBV18	few	-	CASSPQDTRSDTQYF	TGTGCCAGCTCACCACAGGACACACGTTCGGATACGCAGTATTTT
TRBJ2-3	TRBV7-2	few	-	CASSLGLALITDTQYF	TGTGCCAGCAGCCTCGGACTGGCCTTGATCACAGATACGCAGTATTTT
TRBJ1-5	TRBV7-2	-	TRBD1	CASSLGTGWQPQHF	TGTGCCAGCAGCTTAGGGACAGGTTGGCAGCCCCAGCATTTT
TRBJ2-3	TRBV7-2	-	-	CASQFDRDTQYF	TGTGCCAGCCAGTTCGACAGGGATACGCAGTATTTT
TRBJ1-1	TRBV5-6	few	TRBD1	CASSGQGGVTEAFF	TGTGCCAGCAGCGGACAGGGCGGAGTCACTGAAGCTTTCTTT